The table lists the clone carrying this T cell receptor beta chain with a count of one. The antigen is undetermined. This sample was taken from a study of OX40 agonist ivuxolimab in advanced cancers. Study-level information: Patients received ivuxolimab, an intravenous treatment, every 2 weeks at 0.01 to 10 mg/kg. Three patients showed partial responses: one hepatocellular carcinoma and two cutaneous melanoma cases. Study-wide results and caveats: Clonal expansion was among the lowest in partial responders at 0.1-3.0 mg/kg, especially CD8+. On average, CD8+ T cells had more expanded clones than CD4+.

TCRdb's copy holds only in-frame clones and misses some; the assay was immunoSEQ multiplex PCR. This table holds approximately 47,000 clones, around nine tenths found once. Germline V gene sequence: CDR1 GTSNPN, CDR2 SVGIG (reference sequence). The CDR3 runs 13 residues. Trimming shortened V by 3 bases and J by 5 bases, and 13 bases separated the two germline ends. The source is an adult with an advanced solid tumor such as melanoma, head and neck, liver or kidney cancer. The V gene is TRBV30, the J gene TRBJ1-1; TRBD1 is a possible D gene (6 bases). This material consisted of CD4+ or CD8+ T cells sorted from blood, taken in a trial of the OX40 agonist ivuxolimab. CDR3 loop: CAWSRGRETEAFF. The DNA for the CDR3 is TGTGCCTGGAGCCGGGGGCGGGAGACTGAAGCTTTCTTT.